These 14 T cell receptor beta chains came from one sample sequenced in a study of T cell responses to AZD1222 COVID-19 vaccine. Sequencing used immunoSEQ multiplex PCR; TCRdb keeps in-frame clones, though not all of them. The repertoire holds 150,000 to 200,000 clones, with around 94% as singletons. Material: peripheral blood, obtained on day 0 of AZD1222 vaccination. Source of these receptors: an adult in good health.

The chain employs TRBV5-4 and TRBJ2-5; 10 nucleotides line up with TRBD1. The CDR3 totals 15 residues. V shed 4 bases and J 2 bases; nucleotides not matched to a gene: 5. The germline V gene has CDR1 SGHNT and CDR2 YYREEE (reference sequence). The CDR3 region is CASSPTGGQQETQYF. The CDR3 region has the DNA TGTGCCAGCAGCCCGACAGGGGGCCAACAAGAGACCCAGTACTTC.

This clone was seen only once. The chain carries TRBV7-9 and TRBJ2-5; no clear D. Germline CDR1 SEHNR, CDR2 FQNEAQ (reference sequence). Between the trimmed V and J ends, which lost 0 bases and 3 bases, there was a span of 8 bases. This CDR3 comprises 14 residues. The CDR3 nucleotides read TGTGCCAGCAGCTTAGCGGGCTCCAAAGAGACCCAGTACTTC. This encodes CASSLAGSKETQYF. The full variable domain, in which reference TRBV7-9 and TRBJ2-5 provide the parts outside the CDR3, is DTGVSQNPRHKITKRGQNVTFRCDPISEHNRLYWYRQTLGQGPEFLTYFQNEAQLEKSRLLSDRFSAERPKGSFSTLEIQRTEQGDSAMYLCASSLAGSKETQYFGPGTRLLVL.

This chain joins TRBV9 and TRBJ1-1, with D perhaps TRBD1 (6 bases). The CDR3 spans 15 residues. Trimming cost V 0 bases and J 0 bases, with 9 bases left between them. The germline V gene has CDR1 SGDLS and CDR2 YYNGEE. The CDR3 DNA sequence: TGTGCCAGCAGCGTAGGGCAGGGGATGAACACTGAAGCTTTCTTT. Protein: CASSVGQGMNTEAFF.

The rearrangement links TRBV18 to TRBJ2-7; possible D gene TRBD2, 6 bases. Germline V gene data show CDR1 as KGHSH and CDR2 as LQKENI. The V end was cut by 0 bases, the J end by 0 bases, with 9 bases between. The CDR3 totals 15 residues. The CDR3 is CASSPPWDFSYEQYF. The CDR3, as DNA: TGTGCCAGCTCACCACCGTGGGACTTCTCCTACGAGCAGTACTTC.

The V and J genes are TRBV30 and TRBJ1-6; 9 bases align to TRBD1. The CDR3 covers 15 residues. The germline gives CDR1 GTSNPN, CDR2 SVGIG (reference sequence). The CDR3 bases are TGTGCTCGAAGACCAGGGACAGGGCGTAATTCACCCCTCCACTTT. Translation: CARRPGTGRNSPLHF.

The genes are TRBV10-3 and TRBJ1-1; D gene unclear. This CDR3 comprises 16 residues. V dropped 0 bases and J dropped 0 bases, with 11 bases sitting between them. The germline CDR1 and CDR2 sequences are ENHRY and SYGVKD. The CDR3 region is CAISESRLPMNTEAFF. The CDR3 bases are TGTGCCATCAGTGAGTCGCGACTCCCCATGAACACTGAAGCTTTCTTT.

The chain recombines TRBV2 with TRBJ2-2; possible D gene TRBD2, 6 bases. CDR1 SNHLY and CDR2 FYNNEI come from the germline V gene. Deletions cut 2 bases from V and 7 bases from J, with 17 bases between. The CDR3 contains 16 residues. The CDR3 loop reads CASSELGTRRGGELFF. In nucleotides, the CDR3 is TGTGCCAGCAGTGAATTAGGGACGCGGCGGGGCGGGGAGCTGTTTTTT.

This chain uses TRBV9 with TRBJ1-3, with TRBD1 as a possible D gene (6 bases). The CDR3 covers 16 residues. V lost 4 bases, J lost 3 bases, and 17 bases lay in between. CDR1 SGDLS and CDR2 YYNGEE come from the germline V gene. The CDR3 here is CASSPRQDSFGNTIYF. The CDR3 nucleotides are TGTGCCAGCAGCCCCCGACAGGATTCTTTTGGAAACACCATATATTTT.

The CDR3 DNA reads as TGTGCCAGCAGCTTACCCAACCGGGGGTATGGGGAGCAGTTCTTC. It encodes CASSLPNRGYGEQFF. The J gene is TRBJ2-1, the V gene TRBV11-1, with a weak D call TRBD2 (6 bases). This CDR3 has 15 amino acids. The V and J ends lost 2 bases and 10 bases respectively, with 18 bases between them. Germline CDR1 and CDR2: SGHAT and FQDESV (reference sequence).

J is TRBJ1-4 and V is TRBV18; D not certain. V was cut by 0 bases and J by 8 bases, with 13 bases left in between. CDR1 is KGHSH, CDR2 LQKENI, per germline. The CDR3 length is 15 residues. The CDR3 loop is CASSPPSGNGEKLFF. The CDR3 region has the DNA TGTGCCAGCTCACCACCGTCAGGAAACGGGGAAAAACTGTTTTTT.

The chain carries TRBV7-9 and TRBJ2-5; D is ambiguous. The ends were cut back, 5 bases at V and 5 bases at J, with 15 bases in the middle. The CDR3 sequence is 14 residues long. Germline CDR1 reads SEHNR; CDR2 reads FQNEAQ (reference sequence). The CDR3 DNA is TGTGCCAGCAGCCCGCCGGTAGTAGACGAGACCCAGTACTTC. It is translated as CASSPPVVDETQYF. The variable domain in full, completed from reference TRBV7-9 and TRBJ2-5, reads DTGVSQNPRHKITKRGQNVTFRCDPISEHNRLYWYRQTLGQGPEFLTYFQNEAQLEKSRLLSDRFSAERPKGSFSTLEIQRTEQGDSAMYLCASSPPVVDETQYFGPGTRLLVL.

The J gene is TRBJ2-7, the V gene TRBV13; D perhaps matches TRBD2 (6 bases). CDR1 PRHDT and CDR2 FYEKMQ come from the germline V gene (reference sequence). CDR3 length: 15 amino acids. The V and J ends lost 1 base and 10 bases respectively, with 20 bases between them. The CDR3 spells CASSLVGQEGYVQYF. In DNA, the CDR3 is TGTGCCAGCAGCTTAGTCGGGCAGGAGGGTTATGTACAGTACTTC.

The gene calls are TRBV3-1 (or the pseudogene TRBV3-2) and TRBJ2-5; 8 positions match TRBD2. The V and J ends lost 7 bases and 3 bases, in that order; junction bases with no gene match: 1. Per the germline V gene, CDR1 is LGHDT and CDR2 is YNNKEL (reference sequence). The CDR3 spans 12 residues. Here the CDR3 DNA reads TGTGCCAGCACACTAGCGGAAGAGACCCAGTACTTC. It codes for CASTLAEETQYF.

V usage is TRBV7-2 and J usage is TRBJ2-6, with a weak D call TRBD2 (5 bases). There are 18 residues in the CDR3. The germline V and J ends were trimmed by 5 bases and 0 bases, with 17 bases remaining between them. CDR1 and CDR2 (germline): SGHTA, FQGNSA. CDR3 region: CASSPTGLRNSGANVLTF. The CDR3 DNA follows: TGTGCCAGCAGCCCTACCGGACTTAGAAACTCTGGGGCCAACGTCCTGACTTTC.